This entry concerns a single T cell receptor beta chain. This sample is part of a study of blood T cell repertoires in COVID-19. About the study: Both acute and convalescent COVID-19 samples were obtained from the United States, Italy and Spain.

The study recruited people aged 18 to 89 years across 24 US areas. With V trimmed by 0 bases and J by 5 bases, 4 bases remained unmatched. The CDR3 sequence is 14 residues long. In germline, CDR1 is SGHRS, CDR2 YFSETQ. In the original analysis: Scientists estimated how many nucleated cells there were by amplifying reference gene primers. Profiled with immunoSEQ multiplex PCR; TCRdb holds only in-frame clones, not every one. The D gene and trimming were derived from the DNA, and the V and J assignments and clone size from that table. The table records about 200,000 clones, 89% of them present only once.

This sequence joins TRBV5-1 and TRBJ2-5, with 7 positions matching TRBD2. The sample comprised PBMCs or T cells enriched from blood (not recorded which). The receptor was derived from a woman in her 40s with acute COVID-19. CDR3 region: CASSLAGRGETQYF. The CDR3 DNA follows: TGCGCCAGCAGCTTGGCGGGGAGGGGCGAGACCCAGTACTTC.